The 20 T cell receptor beta chains presented below share a single source sample, sequenced in a study of T cell repertoires in aging, cancer and after chemotherapy. Amplification of TCR beta used genomic DNA extracted from peripheral blood. A mixed TRB-A/B primer pool amplified rearranged TRB by multiplex touch-down PCR. MiXCR, run by TCRdb on the multiplex PCR reads, gives a single entry per CDR3 protein. The sample lists several thousand distinct CDR3 sequences, about 31% occurring once. The material sequenced was blood. The receptors were sampled from a human donor in good health.

This chain joins TRBV20-1 and TRBJ2-3; no clear D. CDR1 and CDR2 from the germline V gene are DFQATT and SNEGSKA (reference sequence). Trimming cost V 0 bases and J 6 bases, with 7 bases left between them. The CDR3 is made up of 12 amino acids. CDR3 residues: CSARDGPDTQYF. CDR3 nucleotide sequence: TGCAGTGCTAGAGATGGGCCGGATACGCAGTATTTT.

This clonotype was counted between two and nine times. This may stem from a read error, because a much larger clone lies one nucleotide away. This chain links TRBV6-5 with TRBJ1-5; D unresolved. This CDR3 contains 13 residues. Germline V gene sequence: CDR1 MNHEY, CDR2 SVGAGI. V shed 6 bases and J shed 6 bases, with 12 bases lying between them. The CDR3 DNA reads as TGTGCCAGCAGCCCCGACATAGCTCAGCCCCAGCATTTT. Residues: CASSPDIAQPQHF.

By share of the sample, this clonotype is medium-sized. The rearrangement joins TRBV19 to TRBJ2-2; the D gene is possibly TRBD2 (6 bases). Trimming removed 9 bases at V and 4 bases at J, with 15 bases between. This CDR3 has 14 residues. Per the germline V gene, CDR1 is LNHDA and CDR2 is SQIVND (reference sequence). In nucleotides, the CDR3 is TGTGCCAGCCGACCTGGAGCGGGCACCGGGGAGCTGTTTTTT. Amino acid sequence: CASRPGAGTGELFF.

In this sample, this clonotype is medium-sized. This rearrangement joins TRBV5-5 to TRBJ2-6; 7 bases are shared with TRBD1. CDR1 and CDR2 (germline): SGHKS, YYEKEE (reference sequence). The V and J ends lost 1 base and 6 bases, in that order; junction bases with no gene match: 4. This CDR3 region has 15 residues. The CDR3 region is CASSLNRGLANVLTF. The DNA of the CDR3 is TGTGCCAGCAGCTTGAACAGGGGTCTGGCCAACGTCCTGACTTTC.

By share of the sample, this clonotype is medium-sized. This chain's CDR3 is CASSYSGGTNTGELFF. The CDR3 nucleotides are TGTGCCAGCAGTTACTCTGGAGGGACGAACACCGGGGAGCTGTTTTTT. The rearrangement joins TRBV6-6 to TRBJ2-2; TRBD2 might be the D (6 bases). This CDR3 has 16 residues. Per the germline V gene, CDR1 is MNHNY and CDR2 is SVGAGI (reference sequence). Trimming cost V 0 bases and J 0 bases, with 8 bases left between them.

The gene calls are TRBV4-2 and TRBJ2-3; D is perhaps TRBD1 (5 bases). The germline V gene encodes CDR1 LGHNA and CDR2 YNFKEQ. The CDR3 runs to 16 residues. V lost 0 bases and J 1 base, leaving 11 bases between the germline ends. The CDR3: CASSQDRVMGTDTQYF. The CDR3 nucleotides read TGTGCCAGCAGCCAAGACAGGGTGATGGGCACAGATACGCAGTATTTT.

The rearrangement uses TRBV20-1 and TRBJ2-1; 7 positions match TRBD2. With 4 bases clipped from V and 7 bases from J, the junction kept 13 bases outside the gene matches. Germline assignment: CDR1 DFQATT and CDR2 SNEGSKA (reference sequence). This CDR3 comprises 15 residues. DNA for the CDR3: TGCAGTGCTATCTCCCGGGGGGAGGGCCGAAATGAGCAGTTCTTC. This gives the protein CSAISRGEGRNEQFF.

The chain combines TRBV7-9 with TRBJ1-1, with D unresolved. V shed 2 bases and J shed 1 base, with 8 bases lying between them. The germline V gene encodes CDR1 SEHNR and CDR2 FQNEAQ (reference sequence). This CDR3 comprises 14 residues. The CDR3 loop is CASSLSTGNTEAFF. The CDR3, as DNA: TGTGCCAGCAGCTTATCTACGGGGAACACTGAAGCTTTCTTT.

This clonotype was counted only a few times. V usage is TRBV5-5 and J usage is TRBJ1-1; D not certain. The CDR3 loop spans 13 amino acids. V shed 1 base and J shed 0 bases, with 4 bases lying between them. Germline CDR1 reads SGHKS; CDR2 reads YYEKEE (reference sequence). In nucleotides, the CDR3 is TGTGCCAGCAGCTTGTATGTGAACACTGAAGCTTTCTTT. This codes for CASSLYVNTEAFF.

By share of the sample, this clonotype is medium-sized. This chain connects TRBV6-5 to TRBJ1-6, with D maybe TRBD1 (5 bases). The germline V and J ends were trimmed by 2 bases and 10 bases, with 18 bases remaining between them. Germline-derived CDR1 and CDR2 are MNHEY and SVGAGI. This CDR3 contains 16 residues. The CDR3, as DNA: TGTGCCAGCAGTTACACCGGCAGGGCATTGAGATCACCCCTCCACTTT. Its translation: CASSYTGRALRSPLHF.

This clonotype is labeled medium-sized (0.01 to 0.1%). J is TRBJ1-4 and V is TRBV7-2; D remains ambiguous. The V and J ends lost 5 bases and 2 bases respectively, with 15 bases between them. The germline V gene encodes CDR1 SGHTA and CDR2 FQGNSA. This CDR3 has 16 amino acids. CDR3 DNA sequence: TGTGCCAGCAGCCCCCAACGGCGGAGGACTAATGAAAAACTGTTTTTT. It codes for CASSPQRRRTNEKLFF.

This clonotype qualifies as medium-sized (0.01 to 0.1%). The chain links TRBV6-1 to TRBJ2-6; D gene ambiguous. Germline values: CDR1 MNHNS, CDR2 SASEGT. The ends were cut back, 2 bases at V and 1 base at J, with 3 bases in the middle. The CDR3 extends over 14 amino acids. DNA for the CDR3: TGTGCCAGCAGTGAAATATCTGGGGCCAACGTCCTGACTTTC. It codes for CASSEISGANVLTF.

The table lists this clonotype with a few counts. The chain employs TRBV6-2 or TRBV6-3 and TRBJ2-1; D is undetermined. CDR1 and CDR2 (germline): MNHEY, SVGEGT. The CDR3 runs 16 residues. The germline V and J ends were trimmed by 6 bases and 0 bases, with 15 bases remaining between them. DNA for the CDR3: TGTGCCAGCAGGGCCTTAGGAGCAAGCTCCTACAATGAGCAGTTCTTC. This gives the protein CASRALGASSYNEQFF.

In regard to this clonotype: This could be a read error, since a much larger clone is one nucleotide away. A read error is likely, as this CDR3 ends without the conserved phenylalanine or tryptophan. This chain uses TRBV6-5 with TRBJ2-7; tentatively, D is TRBD1 or TRBD2 (5 bases each). CDR1 and CDR2 (germline): MNHEY, SVGAGI. CDR3 size: 14 residues. V shed 7 bases and J shed 1 base, with 14 bases lying between them. CDR3 sequence (DNA): TGTGCCAGCAAAGCCGGGACCCGGTCCTACGAGCAGTACTTA. It translates to CASKAGTRSYEQYL.

The chain links TRBV7-9 to TRBJ1-2, with unresolved D. CDR3 length: 11 residues. Trimming left V 0 bases short and J 7 bases short, with 3 bases between. The germline CDR1 and CDR2 sequences are SEHNR and FQNEAQ (reference sequence). In DNA, the CDR3 is TGTGCCAGCAGCTTAGCTGGTGGCTACACCTTC. Amino acid sequence: CASSLAGGYTF. The whole variable domain, remainder taken from reference TRBV7-9 and TRBJ1-2, is DTGVSQNPRHKITKRGQNVTFRCDPISEHNRLYWYRQTLGQGPEFLTYFQNEAQLEKSRLLSDRFSAERPKGSFSTLEIQRTEQGDSAMYLCASSLAGGYTFGSGTRLTVV.

V and J are TRBV6-4 and TRBJ2-1; D may be TRBD2 (6 bases). Looked up from germline, CDR1 is MRHNA and CDR2 is SNTAGT. V was trimmed by 3 bases and J by 4 bases, leaving 16 bases between them. The CDR3 consists of 16 residues. In nucleotides, the CDR3 is TGTGCCAGCAGTGAACGGAGGCTAGCGCCTTACAATGAGCAGTTCTTC. Translation gives CASSERRLAPYNEQFF.

Within the sample, this clonotype is medium-sized. The chain uses TRBV29-1 and TRBJ2-2; no clear D gene. Trimming stripped 4 bases from V and 6 bases from J, with 9 bases between. Germline CDR1 and CDR2: SQVTM and ANQGSEA. CDR3 size: 12 residues. CDR3 protein: CSVGWRAGELFF. In DNA, the CDR3 is TGCAGCGTTGGGTGGAGAGCCGGGGAGCTGTTTTTT.

This chain uses TRBV15 with TRBJ1-1; D gene uncertain. This CDR3 has 15 residues. Trimming removed 4 bases from V and 1 base from J, with 13 bases in between. Germline lookup yields CDR1 LNHNV and CDR2 YYDKDF (reference sequence). The CDR3 sequence is CATSTLSVENTEAFF. The CDR3 nucleotides are TGTGCCACCAGCACCCTCTCGGTGGAGAACACTGAAGCTTTCTTT.

This clonotype is medium-sized. The chain uses TRBV6-6 and TRBJ2-1, with D uncertain. Trimming took 8 bases from V and 9 from J, leaving 11 bases between them. Germline CDR1 reads MNHNY; CDR2 reads SVGAGI (reference sequence). The CDR3 contains 11 residues. The CDR3 region is CASGLVSEQFF. CDR3 DNA: TGTGCCAGCGGTCTAGTGTCTGAGCAGTTCTTC.

This clonotype occurred once. The chain links TRBV11-2 to TRBJ2-7; the D gene could be TRBD1 or TRBD2 (5 bases each). V gave up 4 bases and J gave up 5 bases, with 18 bases separating them. Germline V gives CDR1 SGHAT, CDR2 FQNNGV. The CDR3 has 15 residues. The DNA for the CDR3 is TGTGCCAGCAGCTCGTCCCGGGACGCTGTCCACGAGCAGTACTTC. Protein sequence: CASSSSRDAVHEQYF.